This TCR beta chain was recorded in a study of sequential checkpoint blockade in melanoma. Study at large: Both treatment sequences were followed by maintenance nivolumab.

The CDR3 loop spans 16 amino acids. The trim removed 2 bases at V and 2 bases at J, leaving 5 bases unmatched. From germline, CDR1 is MNHEY and CDR2 SMNVEV (reference sequence). Sequencing was performed with immunoSEQ multiplex PCR; in TCRdb, only in-frame clones are kept and a portion is missing. The table lists 25,000 to 35,000 clones, around 90% of them singletons. Sample treatment: randomized to nivolumab then ipilimumab (arm A) or the reverse (arm B). DNA-damaging chemotherapy had not been given to any patient beforehand. Live CD3+CD8+ CD19− CD56− cells were sorted from PBMCs. The sample in question was CD8+ T cells sorted from blood (inferred from file names), obtained from a patient given nivolumab and ipilimumab in sequence. The chain has TRBV27 and TRBJ2-3; 9 bases align to TRBD2. This receptor was obtained from a human donor with melanoma. CDR3 region: CASSLGGGLATDTQYF. The DNA of the CDR3 is TGTGCCAGCAGTTTAGGGGGGGGACTAGCCACAGATACGCAGTATTTT.